The 12 T cell receptor beta chains below were found in one sample sequenced in a study of beta chain features in type 1 diabetes. All of the isolated RNA was reverse transcribed, so expressed TCRB transcripts were sequenced. The table came from immunoSEQ multiplex PCR; TCRdb's copy has only in-frame clones and leaves some out. Here the sample spans 810,000 or so clones, 15% to 20% being singletons. Sample: naive CD4+ T cells from blood. These receptors came from a woman between 18 and 29 years old in good health.

The chain couples TRBV5-1 to TRBJ2-1; D is ambiguous. CDR3 length: 12 residues. CDR1 and CDR2 from the germline V gene are SGHRS and YFSETQ. V was shortened by 0 bases and J by 8 bases, with 6 bases between the two germline ends. CDR3: CASSLASDEQFF. For the CDR3, the DNA is TGCGCCAGCAGCTTGGCCAGCGATGAGCAGTTCTTC.

The chain recombines TRBV14 with TRBJ2-1, with D perhaps TRBD2 (6 bases). V was pared by 0 bases and J by 0 bases, with 9 bases between. This CDR3 contains 16 residues. Germline V gene sequence: CDR1 SGHDN, CDR2 FVKESK. Here the CDR3 reads CASSQEGGSSYNEQFF. In nucleotides, the CDR3 is TGTGCCAGCAGCCAAGAGGGGGGAAGCTCCTACAATGAGCAGTTCTTC.

This clone was seen more than once but under ten times. V and J are TRBV12-5 and TRBJ2-1, with no clear D. Germline V CDR1 and CDR2: LGHNT, FRNRAP. The CDR3 is 13 amino acids. Deletions cut 0 bases from V and 7 bases from J, with 7 bases between. CDR3 bases: TGTGCTAGTGGTTTGGTCCAGACTAATGAGCAGTTCTTC. Translating it yields CASGLVQTNEQFF.

This sequence joins TRBV2 and TRBJ2-6; the D gene could be TRBD1 or TRBD2 (6 bases each). This CDR3 comprises 16 residues. The germline V gene has CDR1 SNHLY and CDR2 FYNNEI. The ends were cut back, 7 bases at V and 2 bases at J, with 15 bases in the middle. CDR3 sequence: CASKSEGDAGANVLTF. CDR3 nucleotide sequence: TGTGCCAGCAAGTCGGAGGGGGATGCTGGGGCCAACGTCCTGACTTTC.

The rearrangement links TRBV7-3 to TRBJ2-2; no clear D. The CDR3 is 13 amino acids. Germline CDR1 SGHTA, CDR2 FQGTGA. Trimming removed 5 bases at V and 6 bases at J, with 10 bases between. CDR3 loop: CASSADFAGELFF. CDR3 bases: TGTGCCAGCAGCGCTGATTTCGCCGGGGAGCTGTTTTTT.

Here the CDR3 reads CASSRYRPNQPQHF. CDR3 nucleotides: TGTGCCAGCAGCCGTTACAGGCCCAATCAGCCCCAGCATTTT. The chain joins TRBV11-2 to TRBJ1-5; a weak D match, TRBD1 (5 bases). This CDR3 comprises 14 residues. Trimming stripped 5 bases from V and 3 bases from J, with 11 bases between. Per the germline V gene, CDR1 is SGHAT and CDR2 is FQNNGV.

This clone was recorded once. This chain connects TRBV27 to TRBJ1-5; TRBD1 aligns across 8 bases. The junction had 13 bases not matched to a gene; V was cut back by 5 bases and J by 7 bases. This CDR3 region has 16 residues. Germline-derived CDR1 and CDR2 are MNHEY and SMNVEV (reference sequence). The CDR3 loop is CASSPHIQGARQPQHF. CDR3 nucleotide sequence: TGTGCCAGCAGTCCACATATCCAGGGGGCTAGGCAGCCCCAGCATTTT.

The J gene is TRBJ1-1, the V gene TRBV11-1; no firm D call. Per the germline V gene, CDR1 is SGHAT and CDR2 is FQDESV (reference sequence). The CDR3 has 15 amino acids. Trimming left V 8 bases short and J 3 bases short, with 19 bases between. The CDR3 sequence is CASRTRHQSHTEAFF. The DNA of the CDR3 is TGTGCCAGCCGTACAAGGCACCAATCCCACACTGAAGCTTTCTTT.

The CDR3 region is CSWDSHNEQFF. For the CDR3, the DNA is TGCAGTTGGGACAGTCACAATGAGCAGTTCTTC. The genes are TRBV20-1 and TRBJ2-1, with 7 bases aligning to TRBD1. J was trimmed by 5 bases and V by 8 bases; bases with no gene match: 3. Germline values: CDR1 DFQATT, CDR2 SNEGSKA (reference sequence). The length of the CDR3 is 11 residues.

The table lists this clone with a count of one. The V and J genes are TRBV6-5 and TRBJ2-1, with TRBD2 identical over 11 bases. Germline V CDR1 and CDR2: MNHEY, SVGAGI. CDR3 size: 15 residues. V was pared by 7 bases and J by 3 bases, with 5 bases of the junction left unmatched. CDR3 sequence reads: CASKTGTSGYNEQFF. The CDR3 DNA reads as TGTGCCAGCAAAACCGGGACTAGCGGCTACAATGAGCAGTTCTTC.

This clone was seen a handful of times. The chain links TRBV7-9 to TRBJ2-3; perhaps D is TRBD1 or TRBD2 (5 bases each). Germline loops: CDR1 SEHNR, CDR2 FQNEAQ (reference sequence). V lost 6 bases and J lost 4, with 20 bases in between. The CDR3 sequence is 16 residues long. The DNA of the CDR3 is TGTGCCAGCAGGGCCGGGACGGCCGGCGGCGCAGATACGCAGTATTTT. The encoded protein is CASRAGTAGGADTQYF. Full variable domain (remainder filled in from reference TRBV7-9 and TRBJ2-3): DTGVSQNPRHKITKRGQNVTFRCDPISEHNRLYWYRQTLGQGPEFLTYFQNEAQLEKSRLLSDRFSAERPKGSFSTLEIQRTEQGDSAMYLCASRAGTAGGADTQYFGPGTRLTVL.

The chain carries TRBV7-9 and TRBJ1-4; possibly TRBD1 for D (5 bases). CDR3 length: 15 residues. The V gene lost 2 bases and the J gene lost 7 bases, with 14 bases spanning the gap. Looked up from germline, CDR1 is SEHNR and CDR2 is FQNEAQ (reference sequence). The CDR3 here is CASSLRTGAREKLFF. The CDR3 DNA reads TGTGCCAGCAGCTTACGTACAGGAGCTCGTGAAAAACTGTTTTTT.